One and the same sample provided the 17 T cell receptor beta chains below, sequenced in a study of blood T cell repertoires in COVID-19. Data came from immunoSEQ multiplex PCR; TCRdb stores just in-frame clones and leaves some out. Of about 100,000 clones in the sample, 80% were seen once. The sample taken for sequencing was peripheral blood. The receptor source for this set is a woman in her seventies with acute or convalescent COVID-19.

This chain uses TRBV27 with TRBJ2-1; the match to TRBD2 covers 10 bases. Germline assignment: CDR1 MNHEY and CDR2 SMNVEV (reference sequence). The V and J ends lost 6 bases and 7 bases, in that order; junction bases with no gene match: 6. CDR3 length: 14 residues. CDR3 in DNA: TGTGCCAGCAGGCTCTTTAGCGGGGGGAATGAGCAGTTCTTC. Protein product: CASRLFSGGNEQFF.

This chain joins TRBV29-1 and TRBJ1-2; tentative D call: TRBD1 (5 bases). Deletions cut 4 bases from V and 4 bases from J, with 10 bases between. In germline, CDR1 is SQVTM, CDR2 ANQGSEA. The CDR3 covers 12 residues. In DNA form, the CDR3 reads TGCAGCGTTGTTAATCAGGGCTATGGCTACACCTTC. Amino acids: CSVVNQGYGYTF.

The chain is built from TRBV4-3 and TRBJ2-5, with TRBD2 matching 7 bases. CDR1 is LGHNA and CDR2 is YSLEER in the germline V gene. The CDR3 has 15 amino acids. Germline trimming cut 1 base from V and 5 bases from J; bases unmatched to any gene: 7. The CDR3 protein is CASSQAAGEGETQYF. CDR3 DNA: TGCGCCAGCAGCCAAGCGGCGGGGGAGGGGGAGACCCAGTACTTC.

In DNA form, the CDR3 reads TGTGCCAGTGGGACTAGCGGGGGTACAGATACGCAGTATTTT. Its translation: CASGTSGGTDTQYF. V usage is TRBV19 and J usage is TRBJ2-3; 14 positions match TRBD2. Germline lookup yields CDR1 LNHDA and CDR2 SQIVND (reference sequence). V gave up 8 bases and J gave up 3 bases; unmatched junction bases: 1. The CDR3 length is 14 residues.

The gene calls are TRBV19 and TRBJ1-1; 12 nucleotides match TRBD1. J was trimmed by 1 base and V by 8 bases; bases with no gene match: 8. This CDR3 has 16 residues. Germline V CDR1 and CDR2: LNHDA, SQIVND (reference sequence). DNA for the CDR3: TGTGCCAGTGGGACGGGACAGGGGGCTGGGAACACTGAAGCTTTCTTT. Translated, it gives CASGTGQGAGNTEAFF.

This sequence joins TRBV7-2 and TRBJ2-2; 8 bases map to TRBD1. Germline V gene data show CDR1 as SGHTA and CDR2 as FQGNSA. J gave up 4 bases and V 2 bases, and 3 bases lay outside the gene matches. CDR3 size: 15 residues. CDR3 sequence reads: CASSLQGAGTGELFF. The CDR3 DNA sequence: TGTGCCAGCAGCTTACAGGGGGCGGGCACCGGGGAGCTGTTTTTT.

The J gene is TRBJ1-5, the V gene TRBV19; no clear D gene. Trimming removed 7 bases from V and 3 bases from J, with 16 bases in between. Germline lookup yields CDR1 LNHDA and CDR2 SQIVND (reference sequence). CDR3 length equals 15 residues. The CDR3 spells CASILSGNNNQPQHF. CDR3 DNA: TGTGCCAGTATCTTAAGCGGGAATAACAATCAGCCCCAGCATTTT.

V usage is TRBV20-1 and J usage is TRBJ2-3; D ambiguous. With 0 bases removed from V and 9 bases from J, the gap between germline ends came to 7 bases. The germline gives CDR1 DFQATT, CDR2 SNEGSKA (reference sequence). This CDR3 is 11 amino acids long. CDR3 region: CSAREGRTQYF. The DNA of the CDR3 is TGCAGTGCTAGAGAGGGCCGGACGCAGTATTTT.

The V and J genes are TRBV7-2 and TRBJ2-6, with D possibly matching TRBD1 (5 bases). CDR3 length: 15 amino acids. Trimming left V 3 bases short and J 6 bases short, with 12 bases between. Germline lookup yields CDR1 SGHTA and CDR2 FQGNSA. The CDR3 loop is CASSLTVEVANVLTF. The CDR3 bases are TGTGCCAGCAGCTTGACAGTTGAAGTGGCCAACGTCCTGACTTTC.

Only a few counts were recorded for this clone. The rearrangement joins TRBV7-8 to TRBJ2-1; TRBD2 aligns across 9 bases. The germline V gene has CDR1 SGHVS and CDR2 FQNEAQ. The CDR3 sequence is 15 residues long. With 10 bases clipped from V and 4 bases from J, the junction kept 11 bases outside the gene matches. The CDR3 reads CATIRGSGGYNEQFF. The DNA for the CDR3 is TGTGCCACTATCCGAGGGAGCGGGGGGTACAATGAGCAGTTCTTC.

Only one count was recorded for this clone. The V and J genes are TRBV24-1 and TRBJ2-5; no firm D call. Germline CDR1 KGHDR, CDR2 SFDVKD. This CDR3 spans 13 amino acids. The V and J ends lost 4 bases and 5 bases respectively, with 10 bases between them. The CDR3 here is CATSDGYKETQYF. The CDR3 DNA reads TGTGCCACCAGTGACGGGTATAAGGAGACCCAGTACTTC.

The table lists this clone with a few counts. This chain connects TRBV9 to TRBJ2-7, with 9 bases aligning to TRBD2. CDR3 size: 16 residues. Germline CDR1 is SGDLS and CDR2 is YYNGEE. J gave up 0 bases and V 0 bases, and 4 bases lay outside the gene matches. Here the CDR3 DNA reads TGTGCCAGCAGCGTAGGGCTAGCGGGGAACTCCTACGAGCAGTACTTC. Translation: CASSVGLAGNSYEQYF.

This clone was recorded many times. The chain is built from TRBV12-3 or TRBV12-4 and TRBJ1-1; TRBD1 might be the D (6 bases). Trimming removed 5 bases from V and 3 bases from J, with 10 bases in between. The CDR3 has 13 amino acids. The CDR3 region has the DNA TGTGCCAGCAGTCCGGACAGAGACACTGAAGCTTTCTTT. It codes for CASSPDRDTEAFF.

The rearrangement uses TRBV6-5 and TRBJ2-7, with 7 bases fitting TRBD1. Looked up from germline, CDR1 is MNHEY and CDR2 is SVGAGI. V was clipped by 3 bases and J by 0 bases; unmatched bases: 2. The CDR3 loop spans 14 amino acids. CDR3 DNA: TGTGCCAGCAGTTATTGGACAGGCTCCTACGAGCAGTACTTC. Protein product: CASSYWTGSYEQYF.

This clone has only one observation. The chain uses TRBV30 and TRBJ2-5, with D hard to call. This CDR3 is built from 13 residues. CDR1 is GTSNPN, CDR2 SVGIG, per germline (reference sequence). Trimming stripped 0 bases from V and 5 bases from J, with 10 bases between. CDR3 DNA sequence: TGTGCCTGGAGTGTACTCGGGTTGGAGACCCAGTACTTC. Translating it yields CAWSVLGLETQYF.

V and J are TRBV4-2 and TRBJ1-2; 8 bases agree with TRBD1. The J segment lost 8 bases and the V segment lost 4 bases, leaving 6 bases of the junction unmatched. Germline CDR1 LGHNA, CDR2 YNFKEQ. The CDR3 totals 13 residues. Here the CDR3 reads CASSLQGASGYTF. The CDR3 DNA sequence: TGTGCCAGCAGCCTCCAGGGGGCAAGCGGCTACACCTTC.

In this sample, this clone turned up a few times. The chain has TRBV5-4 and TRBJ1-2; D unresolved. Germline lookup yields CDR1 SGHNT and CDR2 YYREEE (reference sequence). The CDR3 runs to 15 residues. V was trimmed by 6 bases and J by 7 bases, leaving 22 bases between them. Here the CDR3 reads CASTKPGTGVFGYTF. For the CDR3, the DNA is TGTGCCAGCACCAAACCCGGAACTGGAGTCTTTGGCTACACCTTC.